This T cell receptor (beta chain) was sequenced in a study of cytomegalovirus exposure and HLA in healthy donors. Across the study: The roughly 110 validation repertoires matched the 650 to 850 first-cohort repertoires in platform, a later analysis reported.

Concerning this clone itself: The antigen is not known.

General study results and limits: It was 150 to 200 TCR beta chains that were listed as cytomegalovirus-associated. Per published reports, the classifier diagnosed cytomegalovirus status with high specificity and sensitivity.

The V end was cut by 5 bases, the J end by 3 bases, with 7 bases between. This CDR3 is built from 11 residues. CDR1 and CDR2 (germline): GTSNPN, SVGIG (reference sequence). Here immunoSEQ multiplex PCR was the method, and the copy in TCRdb shows in-frame clones only, minus some. The sample yields 150,000 to 180,000 clones, about 86% seen once. The origin of this receptor is a human donor in good health. The specimen was PBMCs. The gene calls are TRBV30 and TRBJ1-1, with D possibly being TRBD1 (6 bases). This CDR3 reads CAWDRHTEAFF. DNA for the CDR3: TGTGCCTGGGACAGGCACACTGAAGCTTTCTTT.